This T cell receptor beta chain is drawn from a study of post-analysis software for immune sequencing data. The overall study: In terms of disease course, relapsing-remitting, secondary progressive and progressive-relapsing multiple sclerosis were included.

Every TCR beta cDNA library bore unique molecular identifiers. It was from roughly 1 to 10 million T cells that 530,000 or so cDNA molecules came. TCRdb reanalysed the PCR reads using MiXCR and keeps one entry per CDR3 protein. The repertoire holds almost 700,000 distinct CDR3 sequences, with 59% as singletons. Germline V gene data show CDR1 as SQVTM and CDR2 as ANQGSEA. This CDR3 comprises 12 residues. J gave up 11 bases and V 6 bases, and 8 bases lay outside the gene matches. Study-wide results and limits: Under F measure analysis, samples from one preparation batch co-clustered strongly. Patients used about 5 TRBV segments, including TRBV5-6, TRBV5-1 and TRBV20-1, more often than controls. Multiple sclerosis patients had significantly lower normalized Chao1 diversity than controls.

In the case of this clonotype: What it recognizes is unknown.

The receptor was derived from a girl aged 2-10 years with multiple sclerosis. The gene calls are TRBV29-1 and TRBJ2-5; 11 positions agree with TRBD2. Sequencing was performed on blood. CDR3 region: CSVTGTSGEQYF. In nucleotides, the CDR3 is TGCAGCGTGACCGGGACTAGCGGTGAGCAGTACTTC.